The subject of this entry is one T cell receptor beta chain. Its antigen is unidentified. When the RNA was reverse transcribed, random hexamers were used with an input of 0.5 to 1 ug. MiXCR, applied by TCRdb to the immunoSEQ multiplex PCR reads, yields one record per CDR3 protein. The sample yields some 190,000 distinct CDR3 sequences, just under 95% seen once. The source of the sample is a study of CD8 T cells in Susac syndrome. Germline loops: CDR1 MDHEN, CDR2 SYDVKM. The CDR3 extends over 12 amino acids. Trimming stripped 4 bases from V and 2 bases from J, with 4 bases between. Study-level points and caveats: The number of individuals included in the study's TCR sequencing and HLA analysis was acknowledged as relatively small.

CD8+ and CD4+ blood T cells underwent TCR beta sequencing. It was negative isolation that provided the CD8+ and CD4+ T cells, whereas TEMRA cells were enriched by FACS. This receptor was taken from a human donor in good health. The sequenced sample consisted of CD4+ T cells from PBMCs. The chain is built from TRBV28 and TRBJ2-3; D is ambiguous. CDR3 in amino acids: CASSSPTDTQYF. The CDR3 DNA reads as TGTGCCAGCAGTTCCCCCACAGATACGCAGTATTTT.